Sequencing of this T cell receptor (beta chain) was carried out in a study of T cells in tumors after PD-1 blockade (dated by TCRdb to between 2017 and 2020). In terms of the full investigation: Exclusion criteria were prior checkpoint blockade, use of systemic immunosuppressants, or recent radiotherapy or other anti-cancer therapy within 4 weeks. Pembrolizumab 200 mg every 3 weeks or cemiplimab 350 mg every 2 weeks was administered to patients. Ongoing daily vismodegib 150 mg was also given to a subset of patients during anti-PD-1 treatment. An average of 113,528 TCR templates (range about 24,000-280,000) and roughly 34,000 unique clonotypes was obtained for peripheral blood samples. Paired single-cell RNA and TCR sequencing was performed on site-matched tumors from BCC or SCC patients before and after anti-PD-1 therapy. To compare clonotypes in blood versus tumor, bulk TCR sequencing was run on fewer than 11 peripheral blood samples drawn from four or five patients. RECIST version 1.1 was used to assess clinical response. Overall study results and their limits: Roughly 41% of the TCR clonotypes from tumors also showed up in blood, and some novel exhausted tumor clones were present in pre-treatment blood, which suggests peripheral recruitment. Where the novel T cell clones came from was not determined, and possible sources could include lymphoid organs or rare unexpanded clones inside the tumor or in the tumor periphery.

The time point label here, explained by the study, means: before anti-PD-1 therapy. For bulk TCRbeta sequencing, genomic DNA was extracted from tumor biopsies or peripheral blood, and input amounts ranged from about 616 ng to 6,500 ng. Every patient had histologically proven advanced or metastatic basal or squamous cell carcinoma and was a poor candidate for surgical resection. The basal cell carcinoma cohort comprised about a dozen patients, of whom roughly eight had bulk tumor TCR sequencing. The CDR3 holds 15 amino acids from the cysteine to the phenylalanine. CDR3 DNA only is kept here, 45 bases in frame from base 1. V is reduced by 4 bases and J by 5 bases, leaving a spacing of 16 bases between them. Taken from the germline V gene, the CDR1 and CDR2 loops are SGHRS and YFSETQ. The immunoSEQ platform was used to carry out deep TCRbeta sequencing. Regarding the original processing steps: Only productive rearrangements were exported from the immunoSEQ Analyzer for downstream analysis. T cell phenotypes were assigned to bulk TCRbeta clonotypes by matching the clonotypes to single-cell RNA+TCR-seq clones that had the same TCRbeta sequence. Using bulk TCR sequencing data, clone enrichment in tumor was calculated by dividing a clone's tumor frequency by the same clone's PBMC frequency. GLIPH was used to sort TCRs into specificity groups, which are clusters of distinct TCRs that likely recognize common antigens through shared CDR3 motifs. The immuneACCESS repertoire file appears here via TCRdb, limited to in-frame rearrangements. These files lack a portion of the clones; in checked studies, under half of the deficit traces to unresolved V genes, and the cause of the others is not known. V, J and clone size are taken as reported in that table, and D and trimming were inferred from the DNA itself. Present in this sample are tens of thousands of clones, 60% to 80% of which were seen just once. Roughly 17% of the sample is in the top ten clones.

Note on this clone: Its antigen is currently not known. Base-call qualities are not available, and no considerably larger clone is one nucleotide away.

This TCR came from a human donor with basal cell carcinoma. The V gene is TRBV5-1 and the J gene is TRBJ2-1; TRBD2 is a weak D gene call, 6 bases matching. Sequencing used PBMCs, obtained before anti-PD-1 treatment. For the CDR3, the sequence is CASSREGTQNNEQFF. The DNA sequence reads TGCGCCAGCAGCCGGGAAGGGACTCAAAACAATGAGCAGTTCTTC.